The 23 T cell receptor beta chains in this list originate from one sample, sequenced in a study of CD8 T cells in Susac syndrome. The RNA, roughly 0.45 to 1 ug, was put through reverse transcription using random hexamers. MiXCR, run by TCRdb on the immunoSEQ multiplex PCR reads, gives a single entry per CDR3 protein. The data contain approximately 71,000 distinct CDR3 sequences, around 96% of them singletons. Sequencing was carried out using CD4+ T cells from PBMCs. The receptors originated from a human donor with multiple sclerosis.

This chain connects TRBV5-1 to TRBJ2-3; D may be TRBD1 or TRBD2 (5 bases each). The CDR3 extends over 14 amino acids. V was trimmed by 4 bases and J by 0 bases, leaving 9 bases between them. CDR1 and CDR2 (germline): SGHRS, YFSETQ. DNA of the CDR3: TGCGCCAGCAGCGGGGGTCGCAGCACAGATACGCAGTATTTT. As protein: CASSGGRSTDTQYF.

The V call is TRBV12-3 or TRBV12-4, the J call TRBJ2-5; possibly TRBD2 for D (6 bases). This CDR3 is built from 14 residues. V lost 7 bases, J lost 1 base, and 13 bases lay in between. CDR3 sequence reads: CASISPGVQETQYF. CDR3 in DNA: TGTGCCAGCATTTCTCCGGGGGTCCAAGAGACCCAGTACTTC.

V and J are TRBV20-1 and TRBJ1-2; 8 bases line up with TRBD1. The CDR3 runs to 12 residues. From germline, CDR1 is DFQATT and CDR2 SNEGSKA (reference sequence). V trimming: 6 bases; J trimming: 4 bases; junction bases outside the gene matches: 4. CDR3 bases: TGCAGTGCCGCAGGACAGGGCTATGGCTACACCTTC. It specifies CSAAGQGYGYTF.

This clonotype was recorded once. The chain has TRBV7-9 and TRBJ2-5; 13 bases fit TRBD2. CDR1 and CDR2 from the germline V gene are SEHNR and FQNEAQ (reference sequence). Unmatched junction bases numbered 4, after V lost 5 bases and J lost 4 bases. The CDR3 length is 15 residues. As DNA, the CDR3 is TGTGCCAGCAGCGGACTAGCGGGGGCCGCAGAGACCCAGTACTTC. It yields the protein CASSGLAGAAETQYF.

The chain's CDR3 is CASSLGQGHNSPLHF. CDR3 DNA: TGTGCCAGCAGCTTGGGACAGGGTCATAATTCACCCCTCCACTTT. This chain joins TRBV7-9 and TRBJ1-6; TRBD1 matches 9 bases. CDR3 size: 15 residues. V was clipped by 3 bases and J by 5 bases; unmatched bases: 2. CDR1 is SEHNR and CDR2 is FQNEAQ in the germline V gene (reference sequence).

The gene calls are TRBV10-3 and TRBJ2-3, with TRBD2 identical over 9 bases. The CDR3 has 15 amino acids. With 2 bases clipped from V and 6 bases from J, the junction kept 6 bases outside the gene matches. Germline V gene sequence: CDR1 ENHRY, CDR2 SYGVKD. Here the CDR3 DNA reads TGTGCCATCAGTGAGCGCGGGGGGGTAAAGGATACGCAGTATTTT. It codes for CAISERGGVKDTQYF.

V usage is TRBV19 and J usage is TRBJ1-1; no definite D call. Trimming left V 3 bases short and J 5 bases short, with 7 bases between. This CDR3 spans 12 amino acids. The V gene's germline CDR1 is LNHDA and CDR2 SQIVND (reference sequence). CDR3 protein: CASSMPETEAFF. The DNA of the CDR3 is TGTGCCAGTAGTATGCCCGAAACTGAAGCTTTCTTT.

The chain links TRBV20-1 to TRBJ2-1, with a possible D match to TRBD2 (6 bases). The ends were cut back, 6 bases at V and 1 base at J, with 10 bases in the middle. The CDR3 runs to 13 residues. CDR1 and CDR2 (germline): DFQATT, SNEGSKA (reference sequence). This chain's CDR3 is CSAPGVSYNEQFF. The CDR3 bases are TGCAGTGCACCGGGGGTTTCCTACAATGAGCAGTTCTTC.

This clonotype has only one observation. The chain recombines TRBV29-1 with TRBJ1-1, with D perhaps matching TRBD1 (5 bases). This CDR3 spans 14 amino acids. V gave up 3 bases and J gave up 3 bases, with 14 bases separating them. CDR1 is SQVTM and CDR2 is ANQGSEA in the germline V gene. CDR3 coding DNA: TGCAGCGTTGATCCGCAGGGAATCGACACTGAAGCTTTCTTT. Translated, it gives CSVDPQGIDTEAFF.

The rearrangement links TRBV5-6 to TRBJ1-5; TRBD1 matches 8 bases. The germline CDR1 and CDR2 sequences are SGHDT and YYEEEE. The CDR3 length is 15 residues. V gave up 4 bases and J gave up 5 bases; unmatched junction bases: 8. CDR3 amino acids: CASSPGTGRDQPQHF. In DNA, the CDR3 is TGTGCCAGCAGCCCGGGGACAGGTCGGGATCAGCCCCAGCATTTT.

The CDR3 region has the DNA TGTGCCACCTCAACAGATACGCAGTATTTT. Translating it yields CATSTDTQYF. J is TRBJ2-3 and V is TRBV28, with D hard to call. V was pared by 10 bases and J by 3 bases, with 5 bases between. CDR3 size: 10 residues. Germline assignment: CDR1 MDHEN and CDR2 SYDVKM. Together with reference TRBV28 and TRBJ2-3, the CDR3 gives the full variable domain: DVKVTQSSRYLVKRTGEKVFLECVQDMDHENMFWYRQDPGLGLRLIYFSYDVKMKEKGDIPEGYSVSREKKERFSLILESASTNQTSMYLCATSTDTQYFGPGTRLTVL.

The chain couples TRBV30 to TRBJ1-3; D is unresolved. Germline-derived CDR1 and CDR2 are GTSNPN and SVGIG (reference sequence). The CDR3 covers 13 residues. The V end lost 3 bases, the J end lost 0 bases, and 6 bases lay between the germline ends. The CDR3 here is CAWRPSSGNTIYF. CDR3 coding DNA: TGTGCCTGGAGACCGTCCTCTGGAAACACCATATATTTT.

CDR3 residues: CASSEGAGASYEQYF. The CDR3 DNA is TGTGCCAGCAGTGAAGGAGCGGGGGCTTCCTACGAGCAGTACTTC. This sequence joins TRBV2 and TRBJ2-7; 8 bases agree with TRBD2. Germline V lookup: CDR1 SNHLY, CDR2 FYNNEI. The CDR3 extends over 15 amino acids. V shed 1 base and J 1 base; nucleotides not matched to a gene: 3.

The chain couples TRBV28 to TRBJ1-6; no clear D gene. Trimming removed 3 bases at V and 7 bases at J, with 10 bases between. CDR1 is MDHEN and CDR2 is SYDVKM in the germline V gene. This CDR3 has 14 residues. The CDR3 bases are TGTGCCAGCAGTTTCCCCTCGGGAAATTCACCCCTCCACTTT. It is translated as CASSFPSGNSPLHF.

This clonotype was counted a single time. This chain links TRBV6-2 or TRBV6-3 with TRBJ1-5; possible D gene TRBD1, 6 bases. The germline V gene encodes CDR1 MNHEY and CDR2 SVGEGT. Trimming took off 5 bases at V and 5 bases at J, with 19 bases between the two ends. This CDR3 region has 16 residues. In nucleotides, the CDR3 is TGTGCCAGCAGTGACCTGGGACACCGATCGGATCAGCCCCAGCATTTT. Encoded protein: CASSDLGHRSDQPQHF.

This chain links TRBV27 with TRBJ2-7; maybe TRBD1 (6 bases). Per germline, CDR1 MNHEY and CDR2 SMNVEV (reference sequence). Between the trimmed V and J ends, which lost 3 bases and 0 bases, there was a span of 12 bases. This CDR3 spans 15 amino acids. CDR3 sequence: CASSFWTAHSYEQYF. CDR3 in DNA: TGTGCCAGCAGTTTTTGGACAGCCCACTCCTACGAGCAGTACTTC.

This chain connects TRBV3-1 to TRBJ1-6, with TRBD1 matching 9 bases. The CDR3 contains 16 residues. CDR1 is LGHDT, CDR2 YNNKEL, per germline (reference sequence). Trimming cost V 2 bases and J 5 bases; bases outside gene matches: 4. CDR3 DNA sequence: TGTGCCAGCAGCCAACGGACAGGGGCCGATAATTCACCCCTCCACTTT. It codes for CASSQRTGADNSPLHF.

This chain uses TRBV28 with TRBJ1-2; D remains ambiguous. Looked up from germline, CDR1 is MDHEN and CDR2 is SYDVKM. The CDR3 covers 12 residues. V was cut by 2 bases and J by 7 bases, with 8 bases left in between. DNA of the CDR3: TGTGCCAGCAGTTTAAGGAATACTGGCTACACCTTC. Translated, it gives CASSLRNTGYTF.

This sequence joins TRBV12-3 or TRBV12-4 and TRBJ2-1; 7 nucleotides agree with TRBD2. J gave up 8 bases and V 1 base, and 5 bases lay outside the gene matches. The CDR3 is 14 amino acids. The CDR3 reads CASSLGRLAHEQFF. The CDR3 DNA is TGTGCCAGCAGTTTAGGAAGACTAGCCCATGAGCAGTTCTTC.

This chain uses TRBV13 with TRBJ2-1, with D perhaps TRBD2 (5 bases). V was pared by 1 base and J by 3 bases, with 7 bases between. From germline, CDR1 is PRHDT and CDR2 FYEKMQ (reference sequence). This CDR3 has 14 amino acids. The CDR3 nucleotides are TGTGCCAGCAGCTTAGTGGGGAGCTACAATGAGCAGTTCTTC. This gives the protein CASSLVGSYNEQFF.

This chain connects TRBV5-1 to TRBJ2-7, with D possibly called TRBD1 or TRBD2 (5 bases each). This CDR3 is 16 amino acids long. V shed 0 bases and J shed 3 bases, with 16 bases lying between them. CDR1 is SGHRS, CDR2 YFSETQ, per germline. The CDR3 DNA follows: TGCGCCAGCAGCTTGGCTGGTCAGGGAGTGAACTACGAGCAGTACTTC. Translating it yields CASSLAGQGVNYEQYF.

The gene calls are TRBV9 and TRBJ1-5; the D gene is possibly TRBD1 (6 bases). V was clipped by 0 bases and J by 6 bases, with 13 bases between them. There are 15 residues in the CDR3. The germline V gene has CDR1 SGDLS and CDR2 YYNGEE. Written as DNA, the CDR3 is TGTGCCAGCAGCGTAGGCGGACAGCTTGTTCAGCCCCAGCATTTT. Its translation is CASSVGGQLVQPQHF.

The V gene is TRBV20-1, the J gene TRBJ2-7; 9 bases match TRBD2. Germline CDR1 and CDR2: DFQATT and SNEGSKA (reference sequence). Germline trimming cut 5 bases from V and 2 bases from J; bases unmatched to any gene: 7. This CDR3 is built from 14 residues. The CDR3 region has the DNA TGCAGTGCTGCGGGGGGGCCCAACCCCTACGAGCAGTACTTC. It translates to CSAAGGPNPYEQYF.